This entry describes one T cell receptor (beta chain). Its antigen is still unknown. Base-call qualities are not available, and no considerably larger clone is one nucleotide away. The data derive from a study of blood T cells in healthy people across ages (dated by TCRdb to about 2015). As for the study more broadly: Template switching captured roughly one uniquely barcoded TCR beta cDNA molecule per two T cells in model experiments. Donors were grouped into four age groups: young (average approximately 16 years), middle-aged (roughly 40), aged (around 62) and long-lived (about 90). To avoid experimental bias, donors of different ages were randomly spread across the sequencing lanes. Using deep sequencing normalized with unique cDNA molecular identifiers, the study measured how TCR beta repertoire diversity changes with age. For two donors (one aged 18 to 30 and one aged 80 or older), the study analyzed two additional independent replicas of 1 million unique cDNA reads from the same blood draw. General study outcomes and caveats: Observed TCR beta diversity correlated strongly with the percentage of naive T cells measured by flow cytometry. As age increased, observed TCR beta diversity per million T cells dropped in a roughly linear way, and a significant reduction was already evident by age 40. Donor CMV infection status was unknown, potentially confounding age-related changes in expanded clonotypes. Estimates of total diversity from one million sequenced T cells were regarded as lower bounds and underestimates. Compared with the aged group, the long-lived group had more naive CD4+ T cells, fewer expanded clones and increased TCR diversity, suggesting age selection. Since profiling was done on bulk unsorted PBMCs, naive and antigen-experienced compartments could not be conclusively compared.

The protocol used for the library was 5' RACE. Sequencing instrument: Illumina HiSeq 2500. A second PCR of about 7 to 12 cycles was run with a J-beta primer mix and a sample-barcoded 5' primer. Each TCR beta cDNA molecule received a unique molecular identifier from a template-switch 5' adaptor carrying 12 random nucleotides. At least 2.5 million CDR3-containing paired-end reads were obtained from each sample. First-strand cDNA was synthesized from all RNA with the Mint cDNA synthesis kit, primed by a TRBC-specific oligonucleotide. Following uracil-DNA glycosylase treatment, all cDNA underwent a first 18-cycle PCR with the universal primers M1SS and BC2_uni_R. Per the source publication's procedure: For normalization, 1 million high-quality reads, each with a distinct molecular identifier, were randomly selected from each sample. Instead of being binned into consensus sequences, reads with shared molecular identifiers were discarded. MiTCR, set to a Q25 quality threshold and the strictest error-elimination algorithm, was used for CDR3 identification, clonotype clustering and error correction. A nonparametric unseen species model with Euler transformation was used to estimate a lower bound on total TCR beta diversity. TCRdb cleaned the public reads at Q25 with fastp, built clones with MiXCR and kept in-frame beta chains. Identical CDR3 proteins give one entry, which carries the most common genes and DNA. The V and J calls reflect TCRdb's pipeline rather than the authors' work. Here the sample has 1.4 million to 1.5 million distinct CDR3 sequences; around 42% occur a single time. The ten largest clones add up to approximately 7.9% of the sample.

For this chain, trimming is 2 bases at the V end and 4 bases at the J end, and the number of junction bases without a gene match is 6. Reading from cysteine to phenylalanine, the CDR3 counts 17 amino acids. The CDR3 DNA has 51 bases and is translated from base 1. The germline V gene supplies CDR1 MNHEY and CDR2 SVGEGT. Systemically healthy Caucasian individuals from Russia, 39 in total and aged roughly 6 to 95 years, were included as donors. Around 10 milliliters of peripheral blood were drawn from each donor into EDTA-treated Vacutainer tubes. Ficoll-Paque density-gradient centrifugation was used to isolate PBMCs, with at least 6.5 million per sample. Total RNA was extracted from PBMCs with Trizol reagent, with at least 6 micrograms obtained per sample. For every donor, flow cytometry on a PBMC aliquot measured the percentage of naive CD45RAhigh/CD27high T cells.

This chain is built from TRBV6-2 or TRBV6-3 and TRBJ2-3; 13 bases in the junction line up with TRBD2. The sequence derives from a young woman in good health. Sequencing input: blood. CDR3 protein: CASSYTRTSGGPDTQYF. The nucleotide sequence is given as TGTGCCAGCAGTTACACTCGGACTAGCGGGGGCCCAGATACGCAGTATTTT.